The clone carrying this T cell receptor (beta chain) came up many times. Its antigen remains unidentified. TCRdb itself ran the 5' RACE reads through MiXCR, one entry per CDR3 protein. Of around 300,000 distinct CDR3 sequences detected, around 15% appear once; the ten largest clones hold 20% to 25%. This entry comes from a study of T-cell memory formation after mild COVID-19. General study findings and limits: Contracting CD4+ clones lay largely in CM and EM, with CD8+ ones residing in EMRA. Clones contracting across day 15 to 85 had a balanced CD4/CD8 profile; later expanding clones leaned CD4+. Second-wave clones that peaked on day 37 lacked confirmed SARS-CoV-2 specificity. Pre-infection memory held some responding clones, suggesting pre-existing cross-reactive T cells responded.

The ends were cut back, 4 bases at V and 2 bases at J, with 9 bases in the middle. This CDR3 has 13 amino acids. Germline CDR1 and CDR2: SEHNR and FQNEAQ (reference sequence). The sequencing sample was made of PBMCs or a T cell subset sorted from them (not recorded which). The chain carries TRBV7-9 and TRBJ2-7, with D possibly TRBD2 on 7 matching bases. The sequence was collected from a young man who had mild COVID-19 (a few samples of this study predate the infection). Cell type and time point are not known. CDR3 nucleotide sequence: TGTGCCAGCAGCTCCGGGGGGCCCTACGAGCAGTACGTC. Translation gives CASSSGGPYEQYV.